The present TCR beta chain was sequenced within a study of blood T cell repertoires in COVID-19. In the study overall: Researchers got acute and convalescent COVID-19 samples from the United States, Italy and Spain.

In the original processing: The authors estimated nucleated cell counts from reference gene primer amplification. The assay was immunoSEQ multiplex PCR, and TCRdb's table has in-frame clones only and misses some. V and J calls and clone size are as listed in that table; D and trimming were resolved from the DNA. The sample includes 100,000 or so clones, 80% to 95% of them seen just once. This CDR3 has 15 residues. Germline CDR1 is LNHDA and CDR2 is SQIVND (reference sequence). V was trimmed by 6 bases and J by 0 bases, leaving 12 bases between them. The receptor was isolated from a man aged 60-69 years with acute or convalescent COVID-19. The source material was peripheral blood. The J gene is TRBJ2-1, the V gene TRBV19; possible D gene TRBD1, 6 bases. The CDR3 here is CASRQDRSSYNEQFF. The CDR3 region has the DNA TGTGCCAGTAGACAAGACAGGAGCTCCTACAATGAGCAGTTCTTC.